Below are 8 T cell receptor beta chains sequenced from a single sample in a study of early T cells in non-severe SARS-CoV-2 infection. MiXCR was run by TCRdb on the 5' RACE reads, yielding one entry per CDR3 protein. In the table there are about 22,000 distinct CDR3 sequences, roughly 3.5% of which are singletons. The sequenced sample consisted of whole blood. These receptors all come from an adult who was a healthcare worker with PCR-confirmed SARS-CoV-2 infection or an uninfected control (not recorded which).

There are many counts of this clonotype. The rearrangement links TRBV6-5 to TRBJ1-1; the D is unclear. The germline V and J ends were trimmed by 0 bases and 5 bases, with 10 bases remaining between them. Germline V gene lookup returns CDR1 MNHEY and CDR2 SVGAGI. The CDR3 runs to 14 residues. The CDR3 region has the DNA TGTGCCAGCAGTTACTCGAGTCACTCGACTGAAGCTTTCTTT. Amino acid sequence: CASSYSSHSTEAFF.

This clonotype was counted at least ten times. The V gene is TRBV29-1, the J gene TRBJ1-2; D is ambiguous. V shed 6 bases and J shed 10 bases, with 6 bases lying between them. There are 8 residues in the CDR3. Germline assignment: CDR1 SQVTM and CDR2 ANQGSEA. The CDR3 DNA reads TGCAGCGTGGGCTACTACACCTTC. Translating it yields CSVGYYTF.

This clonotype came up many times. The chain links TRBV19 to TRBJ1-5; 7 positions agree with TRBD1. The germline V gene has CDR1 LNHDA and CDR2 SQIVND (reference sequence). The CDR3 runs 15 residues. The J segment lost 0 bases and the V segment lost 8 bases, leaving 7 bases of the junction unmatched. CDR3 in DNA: TGTGCCAGTTCACCCAGGGGGAATAGCAATCAGCCCCAGCATTTT. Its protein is CASSPRGNSNQPQHF. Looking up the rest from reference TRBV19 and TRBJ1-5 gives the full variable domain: DGGITQSPKYLFRKEGQNVTLSCEQNLNHDAMYWYRQDPGQGLRLIYYSQIVNDFQKGDIAEGYSVSREKKESFPLTVTSAQKNPTAFYLCASSPRGNSNQPQHFGDGTRLSIL.

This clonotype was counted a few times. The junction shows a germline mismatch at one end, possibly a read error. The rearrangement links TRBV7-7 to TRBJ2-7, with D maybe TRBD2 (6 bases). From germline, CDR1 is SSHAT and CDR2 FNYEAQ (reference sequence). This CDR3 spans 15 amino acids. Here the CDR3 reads CASSPGVAVLYEQYF. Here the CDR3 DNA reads TGTGCTAGCAGCCCCGGGGTAGCGGTTCTCTACGAGCAGTACTTC.

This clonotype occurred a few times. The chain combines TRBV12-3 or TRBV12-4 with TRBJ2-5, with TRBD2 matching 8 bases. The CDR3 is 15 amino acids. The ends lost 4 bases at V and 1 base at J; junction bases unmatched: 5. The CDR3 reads CASSSLAGLQETQYF. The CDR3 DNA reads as TGTGCCAGCAGTTCGCTAGCGGGCCTCCAAGAGACCCAGTACTTC.

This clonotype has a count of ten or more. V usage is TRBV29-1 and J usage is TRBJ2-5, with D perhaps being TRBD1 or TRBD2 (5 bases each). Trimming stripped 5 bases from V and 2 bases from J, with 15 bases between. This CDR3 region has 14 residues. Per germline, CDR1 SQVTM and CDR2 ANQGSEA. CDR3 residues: CSVTGGGGQETQYF. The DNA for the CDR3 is TGCAGCGTTACGGGCGGTGGGGGTCAAGAGACCCAGTACTTC.

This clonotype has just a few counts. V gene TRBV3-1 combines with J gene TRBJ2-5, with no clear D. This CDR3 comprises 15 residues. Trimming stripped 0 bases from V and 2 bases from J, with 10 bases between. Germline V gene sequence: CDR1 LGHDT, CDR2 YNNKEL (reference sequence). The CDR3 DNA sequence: TGTGCCAGCAGCCAAGAAGGAGACAAGCAAGAGACCCAGTACTTC. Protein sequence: CASSQEGDKQETQYF.

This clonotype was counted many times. The CDR3 loop is CASSQDGYNEQFF. In DNA, the CDR3 is TGTGCCAGCAGCCAAGACGGGTACAATGAGCAGTTCTTC. This sequence joins TRBV3-1 and TRBJ2-1; D uncertain. V was cut by 0 bases and J by 4 bases, with 4 bases left in between. CDR3 length: 13 amino acids. Per germline, CDR1 LGHDT and CDR2 YNNKEL (reference sequence).